This T cell receptor (beta chain) derives from a study of control samples from healthy donors and cancer patients. Measured with immunoSEQ multiplex PCR; TCRdb has only the in-frame clones, and not every one. The sample consists of about 170,000 clones, just under 95% of them appearing once. Germline V gives CDR1 SGHAT, CDR2 FQNNGV. This CDR3 is built from 15 residues. The V end lost 3 bases, the J end lost 1 base, and 12 bases lay between the germline ends. The chain joins TRBV11-2 to TRBJ2-5; no clear D. This clonotype was sampled from a woman aged 55-75 years in good health. The sequenced sample consisted of blood. The CDR3 reads CASSFRSDFQETQYF. The CDR3 DNA is TGTGCCAGCAGCTTTAGAAGTGACTTCCAAGAGACCCAGTACTTC. Full variable domain (missing parts from reference TRBV11-2 and TRBJ2-5): EAGVAQSPRYKIIEKRQSVAFWCNPISGHATLYWYQQILGQGPKLLIQFQNNGVVDDSQLPKDRFSAERLKGVDSTLKIQPAKLEDSAVYLCASSFRSDFQETQYFGPGTRLLVL.